Listed below are T cell receptor beta chains from one sample, sequenced in a study of T cells in Graves' hyperthyroidism and ophthalmopathy. MiXCR, applied by TCRdb to the multiplex PCR reads, yields one record per CDR3 protein. The sample records under 650,000 distinct CDR3 sequences, under 20% being singletons. The sequenced sample was blood. All receptors come from a young woman with Graves' hyperthyroidism. The CDR3 runs from the conserved cysteine through the conserved F or W. The D gene is left open where the match is weak. Part of the rows lack a size; the others show once, few, many or a class for expanded clones.

j_call | v_call | d_call | clone_size | cdr3_nt | cdr3_aa
TRBJ2-3 | TRBV2 | TRBD2 | many | TGTGCCAGCAGTTCCGGACTAGCGGGAAGAAACACAGATACGCAGTATTTT | CASSSGLAGRNTDTQYF
TRBJ2-7 | TRBV7-2 | NA | few | TGTGCCAGCAGCTTAGGTGGCTCTCGAGCCTACGAGCAGTACTTC | CASSLGGSRAYEQYF
TRBJ1-1 | TRBV2 | TRBD1 | many | TGTGCCAGCAGAGTAGACAGGGAAAAGGCGAGTCGGAACACTGAAGCTTTCTTT | CASRVDREKASRNTEAFF
TRBJ1-2 | TRBV24-1 | NA | NA | TGTGCCACCTTCGACGGGAACTATGGCTACACCTTC | CATFDGNYGYTF
TRBJ1-5 | TRBV2 | NA | NA | TGTGCCAGCAGTCGGGGGCCAGGTGCCCAGCCCCAGCATTTT | CASSRGPGAQPQHF
TRBJ1-5 | TRBV6-1 | NA | many | TGTGCCAGCAGTCCCAGGTTTAGCAATCAGCCCCAGCATTTT | CASSPRFSNQPQHF
TRBJ1-2 | TRBV19 | TRBD1 | few | TGTGCCAGTAGTATGGGAGACAGGGCAGCTCCAAGCTACACCTTC | CASSMGDRAAPSYTF
TRBJ2-1 | TRBV10-3 | TRBD2 | many | TGTGCCATCACCCGTTGGGGGGTTAGCGGGAGAAATGAGCAGTTCTTC | CAITRWGVSGRNEQFF
TRBJ1-1 | TRBV20-1 | NA | many | TGCAGTGCTGTTACAGGGTACACTGAAGCTTTCTTT | CSAVTGYTEAFF
TRBJ2-3 | TRBV6-1 | NA | many | TGTGCCAGCAGTGAAGTTTTTACAGATACGCAGTATTTT | CASSEVFTDTQYF